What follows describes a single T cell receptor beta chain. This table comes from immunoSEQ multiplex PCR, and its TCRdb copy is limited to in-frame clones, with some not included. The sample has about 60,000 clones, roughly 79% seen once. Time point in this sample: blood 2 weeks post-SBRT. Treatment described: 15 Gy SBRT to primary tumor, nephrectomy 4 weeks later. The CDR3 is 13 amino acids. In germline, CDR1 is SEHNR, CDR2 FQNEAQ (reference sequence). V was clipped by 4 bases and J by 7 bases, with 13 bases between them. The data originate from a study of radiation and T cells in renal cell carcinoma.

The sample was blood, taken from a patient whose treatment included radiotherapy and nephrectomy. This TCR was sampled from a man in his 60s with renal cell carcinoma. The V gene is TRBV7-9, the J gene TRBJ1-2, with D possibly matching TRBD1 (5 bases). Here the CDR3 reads CASSSFGTSGYTF. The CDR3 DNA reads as TGTGCCAGCAGCTCGTTCGGGACGTCTGGCTACACCTTC.